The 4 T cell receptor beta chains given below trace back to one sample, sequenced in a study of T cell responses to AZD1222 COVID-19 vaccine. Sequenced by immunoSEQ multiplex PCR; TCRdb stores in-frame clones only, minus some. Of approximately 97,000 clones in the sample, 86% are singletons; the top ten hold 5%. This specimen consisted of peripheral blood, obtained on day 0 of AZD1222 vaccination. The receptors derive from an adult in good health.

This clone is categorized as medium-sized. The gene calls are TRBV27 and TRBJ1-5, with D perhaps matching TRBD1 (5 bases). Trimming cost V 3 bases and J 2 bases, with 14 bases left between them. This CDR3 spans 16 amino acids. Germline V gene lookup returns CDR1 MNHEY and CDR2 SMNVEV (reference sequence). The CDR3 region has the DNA TGTGCCAGCAGTTTCTTGGGGGGTAAGGGCAATCAGCCCCAGCATTTT. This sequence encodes CASSFLGGKGNQPQHF.

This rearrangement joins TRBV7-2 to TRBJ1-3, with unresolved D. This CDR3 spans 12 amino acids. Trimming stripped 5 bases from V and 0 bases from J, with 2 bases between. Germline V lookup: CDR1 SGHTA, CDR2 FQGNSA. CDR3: CASSNSGNTIYF. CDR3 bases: TGTGCCAGCAGCAACTCTGGAAACACCATATATTTT.

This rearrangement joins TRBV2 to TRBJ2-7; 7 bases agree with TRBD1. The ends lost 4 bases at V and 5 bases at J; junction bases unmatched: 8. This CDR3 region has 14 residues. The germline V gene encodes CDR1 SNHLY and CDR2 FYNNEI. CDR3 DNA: TGTGCCAGCAGTGTGCGACAGGGATCCGACGAGCAGTACTTC. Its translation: CASSVRQGSDEQYF.

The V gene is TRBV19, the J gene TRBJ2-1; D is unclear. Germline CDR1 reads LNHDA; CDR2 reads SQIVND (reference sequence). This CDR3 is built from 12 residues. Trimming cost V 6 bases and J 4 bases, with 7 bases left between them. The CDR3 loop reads CASRSLYNEQFF. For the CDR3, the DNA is TGTGCCAGTAGGAGCCTTTACAATGAGCAGTTCTTC.